A selection of T cell receptor beta chains follows, all from one sample in a study of regulatory T cells in long-lasting Graves disease. TCRdb redid the calling of the multiplex PCR reads with MiXCR, one entry per CDR3 protein. The sample lists 560,000 or so distinct CDR3 sequences, around 15% seen once, with more than 10% in the top ten. Another study also made use of these data, one on T cells in Graves' hyperthyroidism and ophthalmopathy.

This specimen consisted of peripheral blood mononuclear cells (PBMCs), obtained at new diagnosis, from a patient treated with antithyroid drugs. The source is a man aged 18-30 years with Graves disease. Both conserved end residues are part of each CDR3. A D gene is named only where the DNA matches it firmly. Clone size is shown for a subset of rows, as once, few, many or a class of expanded clone.

D gene	clone size	V gene	J gene	CDR3 protein	CDR3 DNA
TRBD2	few	TRBV19	TRBJ2-1	CASRGGGTSDTAEQFF	TGTGCCAGCCGGGGGGGGGGGACTAGCGACACCGCGGAGCAGTTCTTC
.	.	TRBV2	TRBJ1-2	CASRRVNYGYTF	TGTGCCAGCAGGCGGGTTAACTATGGCTACACCTTC
.	.	TRBV30	TRBJ2-7	CAWSDLGGPSYEQYF	TGTGCCTGGAGTGACCTGGGCGGGCCCTCCTACGAGCAGTACTTC
TRBD1	.	TRBV30	TRBJ1-6	CARDRGSSPLHF	TGTGCCCGGGACAGGGGATCTTCACCCCTCCACTTT
.	.	TRBV7-9	TRBJ1-4	CASSFYSGETTNEKLFF	TGTGCCAGCAGCTTCTATTCAGGGGAAACCACTAATGAAAAACTGTTTTTT
.	many	TRBV12-3/TRBV12-4	TRBJ1-5	CASSMGLDQPQHF	TGTGCCAGCAGCATGGGCCTCGATCAGCCCCAGCATTTT
.	many	TRBV27	TRBJ2-1	CASSFQIWGNEQFF	TGTGCCAGCAGTTTCCAGATTTGGGGCAATGAGCAGTTCTTC
.	few	TRBV18	TRBJ1-2	CASSLGNKNYGYTF	TGTGCCAGCTCACTGGGGAATAAGAACTATGGCTACACCTTC
TRBD1	.	TRBV27	TRBJ1-6	CASSPGTGSTNSPLHF	TGTGCCAGCAGTCCCGGGACAGGGTCGACTAATTCACCCCTCCACTTT
.	.	TRBV2	TRBJ2-7	CASSELAIDSYEQYF	TGTGCCAGCAGTGAACTTGCTATTGACTCCTACGAGCAGTACTTC
.	many	TRBV30	TRBJ1-5	CAWSARRRALWDNQPQHF	TGTGCCTGGAGTGCCCGGCGCCGGGCCCTGTGGGACAATCAGCCCCAGCATTTT
.	.	TRBV19	TRBJ1-6	CASSTRTATSPLHF	TGTGCCAGTAGTACAAGGACTGCTACAAGCCCCCTCCACTTT
.	few	TRBV5-4	TRBJ2-5	CASSNYRGLEQKEETQYF	TGTGCCAGCAGCAACTACCGGGGCCTTGAACAGAAAGAGGAGACCCAGTACTTC
.	many	TRBV2	TRBJ1-1	CASRSRGFMLNTEAFF	TGTGCCAGCAGATCCAGGGGTTTTATGCTGAACACTGAAGCTTTCTTT
.	.	TRBV27	TRBJ1-1	CASSLSETVGTEAFF	TGTGCCAGCAGTTTATCGGAGACAGTGGGCACTGAAGCTTTCTTT
.	few	TRBV9	TRBJ2-2	CASSVLGDHTGEPFF	TGTGCCAGCAGCGTATTGGGGGATCACACCGGGGAGCCGTTTTTT
.	.	TRBV7-9	TRBJ2-7	CASSFQGSYEQHF	TGTGCCAGCAGCTTTCAGGGGAGCTACGAGCAGCACTTC
TRBD1	.	TRBV6-1	TRBJ2-5	CASSGTGERETQYF	TGTGCCAGCAGTGGGACAGGGGAACGAGAGACCCAGTACTTC
TRBD2	.	TRBV5-1	TRBJ2-3	CASSPTQAGVRDTQYF	TGCGCCAGCAGTCCTACCCAAGCGGGAGTTAGAGATACGCAGTATTTT
.	few	TRBV12-3/TRBV12-4	TRBJ1-5	CASSFARAGNQPQHF	TGTGCCAGCAGTTTTGCCAGGGCTGGTAATCAGCCCCAGCATTTT
TRBD1	.	TRBV19	TRBJ2-7	CASSIGGQGSYEQYF	TGTGCCAGTAGTATAGGCGGACAGGGGTCCTACGAGCAGTACTTC